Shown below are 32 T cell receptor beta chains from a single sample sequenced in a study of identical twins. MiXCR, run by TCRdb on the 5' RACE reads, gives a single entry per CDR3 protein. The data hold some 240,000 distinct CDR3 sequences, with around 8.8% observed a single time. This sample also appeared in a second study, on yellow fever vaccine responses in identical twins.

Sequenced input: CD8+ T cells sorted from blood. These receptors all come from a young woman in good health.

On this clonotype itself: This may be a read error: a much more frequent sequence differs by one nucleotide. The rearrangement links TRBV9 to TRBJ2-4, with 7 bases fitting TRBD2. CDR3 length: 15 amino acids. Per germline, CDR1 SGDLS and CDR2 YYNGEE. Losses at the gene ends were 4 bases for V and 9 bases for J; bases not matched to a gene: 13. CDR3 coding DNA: TGTGCCAGCAGCTCCGGCGGGGGACGAGCAAGCATTCAGTACTTC. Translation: CASSSGGGRASIQYF.

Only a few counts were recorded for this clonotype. In nucleotides, the CDR3 is TGTGCCAGCAGGGGACAGGGGGAAGTCTACTACGAGCAGTACTTC. Its translation: CASRGQGEVYYEQYF. This rearrangement joins TRBV3-1 to TRBJ2-7, with 11 nucleotides matching TRBD1. The CDR3 has 15 amino acids. Per germline, CDR1 LGHDT and CDR2 YNNKEL (reference sequence). V shed 6 bases and J 3 bases; nucleotides not matched to a gene: 7.

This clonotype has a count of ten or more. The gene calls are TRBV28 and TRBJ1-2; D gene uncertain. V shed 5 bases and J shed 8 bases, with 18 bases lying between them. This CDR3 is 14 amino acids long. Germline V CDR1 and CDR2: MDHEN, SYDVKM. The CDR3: CASSIRPGNGGYTF. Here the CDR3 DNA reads TGTGCCAGCAGTATACGGCCCGGTAACGGGGGCTACACCTTC.

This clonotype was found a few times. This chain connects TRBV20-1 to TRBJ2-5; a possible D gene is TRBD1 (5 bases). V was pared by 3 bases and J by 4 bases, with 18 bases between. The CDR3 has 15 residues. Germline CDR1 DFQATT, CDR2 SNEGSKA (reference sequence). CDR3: CSARSYRSSVETQYF. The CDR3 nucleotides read TGCAGTGCTAGGTCGTACAGGTCCTCGGTAGAGACCCAGTACTTC.

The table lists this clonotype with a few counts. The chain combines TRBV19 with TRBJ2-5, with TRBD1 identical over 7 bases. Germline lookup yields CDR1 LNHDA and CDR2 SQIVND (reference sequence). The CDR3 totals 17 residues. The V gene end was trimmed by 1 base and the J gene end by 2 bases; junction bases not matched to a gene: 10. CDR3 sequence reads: CASSIGVYRDSQETQYF. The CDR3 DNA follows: TGTGCCAGTAGTATAGGGGTATATCGGGACAGTCAAGAGACCCAGTACTTC.

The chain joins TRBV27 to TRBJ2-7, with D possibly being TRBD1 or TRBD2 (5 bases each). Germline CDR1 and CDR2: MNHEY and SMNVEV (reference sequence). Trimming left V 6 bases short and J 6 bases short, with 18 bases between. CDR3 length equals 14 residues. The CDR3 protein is CASRISGPLGEQYF. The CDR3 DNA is TGTGCCAGCAGGATCTCGGGACCCCTGGGCGAGCAGTACTTC.

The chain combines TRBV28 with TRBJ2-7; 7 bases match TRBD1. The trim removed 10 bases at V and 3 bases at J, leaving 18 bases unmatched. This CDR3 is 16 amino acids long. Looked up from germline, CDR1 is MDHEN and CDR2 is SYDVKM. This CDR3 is CATHRQGRNLGYEQYF. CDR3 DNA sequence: TGTGCCACACACCGACAGGGCCGTAACCTAGGCTACGAGCAGTACTTC.

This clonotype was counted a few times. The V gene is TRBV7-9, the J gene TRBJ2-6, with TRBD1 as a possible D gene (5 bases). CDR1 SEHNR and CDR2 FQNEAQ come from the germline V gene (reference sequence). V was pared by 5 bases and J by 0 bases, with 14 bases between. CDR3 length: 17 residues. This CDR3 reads CASSPPAGNSGANVLTF. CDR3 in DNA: TGTGCCAGCAGCCCCCCGGCAGGGAACTCTGGGGCCAACGTCCTGACTTTC.

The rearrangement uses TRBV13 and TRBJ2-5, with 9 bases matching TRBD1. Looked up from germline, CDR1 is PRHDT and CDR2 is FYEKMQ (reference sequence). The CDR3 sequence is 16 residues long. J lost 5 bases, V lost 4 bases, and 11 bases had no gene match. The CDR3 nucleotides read TGTGCCAGCAGCTCCGTGGACAGGGGCACGTGGGAGACCCAGTACTTC. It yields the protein CASSSVDRGTWETQYF.

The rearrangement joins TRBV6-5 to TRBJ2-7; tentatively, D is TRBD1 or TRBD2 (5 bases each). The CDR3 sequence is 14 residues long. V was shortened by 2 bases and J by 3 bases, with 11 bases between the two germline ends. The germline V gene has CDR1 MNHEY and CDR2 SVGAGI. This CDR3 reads CASSYGRDLYEQYF. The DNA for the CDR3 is TGTGCCAGCAGTTACGGCAGGGACCTCTACGAGCAGTACTTC.

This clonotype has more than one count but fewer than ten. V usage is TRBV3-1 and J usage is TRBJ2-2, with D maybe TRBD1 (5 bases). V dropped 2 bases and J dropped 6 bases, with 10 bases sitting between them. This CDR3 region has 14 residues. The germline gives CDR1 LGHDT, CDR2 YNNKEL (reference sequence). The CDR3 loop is CASSQPAGPGELFF. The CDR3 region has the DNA TGTGCCAGCAGCCAACCCGCAGGGCCCGGGGAGCTGTTTTTT.

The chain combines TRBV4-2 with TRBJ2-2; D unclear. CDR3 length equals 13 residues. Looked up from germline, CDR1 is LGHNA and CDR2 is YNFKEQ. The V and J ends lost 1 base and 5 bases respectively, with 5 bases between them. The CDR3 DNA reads TGTGCCAGCAGCCAAGGGGAAACCGGGGAGCTGTTTTTT. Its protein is CASSQGETGELFF.

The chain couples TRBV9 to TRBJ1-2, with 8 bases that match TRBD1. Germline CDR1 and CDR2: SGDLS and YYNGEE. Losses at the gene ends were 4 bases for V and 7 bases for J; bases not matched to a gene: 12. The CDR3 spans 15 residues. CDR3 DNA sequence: TGTGCCAGCAGCCCCAGTTGGACAGGGCTCCCTGGCTACACCTTC. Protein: CASSPSWTGLPGYTF.

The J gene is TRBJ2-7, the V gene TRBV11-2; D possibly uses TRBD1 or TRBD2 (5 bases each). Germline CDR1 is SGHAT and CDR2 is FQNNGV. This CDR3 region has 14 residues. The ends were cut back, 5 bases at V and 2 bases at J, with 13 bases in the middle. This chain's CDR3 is CASSREGLTYEQYF. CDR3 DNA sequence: TGTGCCAGCAGCCGTGAGGGGCTTACCTACGAGCAGTACTTC.

The CDR3 reads CASSSRTEQETQYF. In DNA, the CDR3 is TGTGCCAGCAGTTCCCGGACAGAGCAAGAGACCCAGTACTTC. This chain joins TRBV12-3 or TRBV12-4 and TRBJ2-5, with D perhaps matching TRBD1 (6 bases). The CDR3 runs 14 residues. Trimming removed 4 bases from V and 2 bases from J, with 11 bases in between.

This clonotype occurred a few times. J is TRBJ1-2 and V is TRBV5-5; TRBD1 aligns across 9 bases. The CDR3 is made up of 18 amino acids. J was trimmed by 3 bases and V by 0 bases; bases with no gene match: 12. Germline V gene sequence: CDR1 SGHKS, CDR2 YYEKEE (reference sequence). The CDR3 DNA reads TGTGCCAGCAGCTTGGGGGACAGGGTTTTTTCCCTTGACTATGGCTACACCTTC. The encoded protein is CASSLGDRVFSLDYGYTF.

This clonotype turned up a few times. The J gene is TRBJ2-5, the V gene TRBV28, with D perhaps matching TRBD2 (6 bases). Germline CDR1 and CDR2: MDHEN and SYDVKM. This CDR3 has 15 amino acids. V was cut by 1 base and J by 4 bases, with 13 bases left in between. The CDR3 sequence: CASSLLKGRGETQYF. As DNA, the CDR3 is TGTGCCAGCAGTTTATTGAAGGGGCGGGGAGAGACCCAGTACTTC. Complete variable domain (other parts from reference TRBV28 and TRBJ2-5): DVKVTQSSRYLVKRTGEKVFLECVQDMDHENMFWYRQDPGLGLRLIYFSYDVKMKEKGDIPEGYSVSREKKERFSLILESASTNQTSMYLCASSLLKGRGETQYFGPGTRLLVL.

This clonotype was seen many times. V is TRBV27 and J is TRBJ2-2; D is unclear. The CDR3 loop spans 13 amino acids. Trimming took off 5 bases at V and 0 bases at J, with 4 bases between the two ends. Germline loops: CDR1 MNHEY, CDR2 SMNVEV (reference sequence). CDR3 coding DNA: TGTGCCAGCAGTACCACGAACACCGGGGAGCTGTTTTTT. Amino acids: CASSTTNTGELFF.

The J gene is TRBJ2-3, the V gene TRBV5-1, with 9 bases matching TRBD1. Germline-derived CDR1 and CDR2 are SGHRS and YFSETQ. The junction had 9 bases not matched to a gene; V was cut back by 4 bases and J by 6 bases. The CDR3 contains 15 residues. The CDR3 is CASSGPGQGFDTQYF. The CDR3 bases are TGCGCCAGCAGCGGACCGGGACAGGGATTTGATACGCAGTATTTT.

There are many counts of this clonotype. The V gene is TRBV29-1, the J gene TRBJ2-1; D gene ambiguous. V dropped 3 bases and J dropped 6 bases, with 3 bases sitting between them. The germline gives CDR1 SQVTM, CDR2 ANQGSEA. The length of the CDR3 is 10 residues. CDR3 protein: CSVESNEQFF. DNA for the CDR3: TGCAGCGTTGAGTCCAATGAGCAGTTCTTC.

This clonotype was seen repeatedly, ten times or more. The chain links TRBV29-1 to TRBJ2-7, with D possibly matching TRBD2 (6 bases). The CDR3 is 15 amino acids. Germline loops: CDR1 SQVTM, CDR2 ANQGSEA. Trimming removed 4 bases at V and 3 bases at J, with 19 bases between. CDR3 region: CSVAQGLTPLYEQYF. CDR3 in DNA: TGCAGCGTTGCCCAGGGACTGACGCCCCTCTACGAGCAGTACTTC.

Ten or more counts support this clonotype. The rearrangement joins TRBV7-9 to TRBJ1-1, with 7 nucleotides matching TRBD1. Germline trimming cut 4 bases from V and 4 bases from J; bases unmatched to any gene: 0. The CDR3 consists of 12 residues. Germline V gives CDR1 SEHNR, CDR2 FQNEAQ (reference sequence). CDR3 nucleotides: TGTGCCAGCAGCTCAGGGGGCACTGAAGCTTTCTTT. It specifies CASSSGGTEAFF.

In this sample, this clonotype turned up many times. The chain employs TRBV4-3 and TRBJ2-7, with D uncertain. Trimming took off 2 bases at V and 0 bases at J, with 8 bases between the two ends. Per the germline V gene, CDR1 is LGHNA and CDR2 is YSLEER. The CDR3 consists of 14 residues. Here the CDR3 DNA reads TGCGCCAGCAGCCAAACCCCATCCTCCTACGAGCAGTACTTC. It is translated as CASSQTPSSYEQYF.

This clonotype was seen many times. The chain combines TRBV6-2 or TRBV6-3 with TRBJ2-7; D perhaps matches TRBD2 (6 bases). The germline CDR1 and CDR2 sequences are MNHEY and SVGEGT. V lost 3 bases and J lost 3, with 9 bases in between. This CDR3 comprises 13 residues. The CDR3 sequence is CASSYLALYEQYF. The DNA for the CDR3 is TGTGCCAGCAGTTATCTAGCGCTCTACGAGCAGTACTTC.

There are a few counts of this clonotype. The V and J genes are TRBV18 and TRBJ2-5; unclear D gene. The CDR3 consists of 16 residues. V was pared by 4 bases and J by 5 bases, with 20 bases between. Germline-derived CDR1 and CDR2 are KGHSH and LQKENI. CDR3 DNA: TGTGCCAGCTCACAAGAGCTACTCGGAGCATGGGAGACCCAGTACTTC. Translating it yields CASSQELLGAWETQYF.

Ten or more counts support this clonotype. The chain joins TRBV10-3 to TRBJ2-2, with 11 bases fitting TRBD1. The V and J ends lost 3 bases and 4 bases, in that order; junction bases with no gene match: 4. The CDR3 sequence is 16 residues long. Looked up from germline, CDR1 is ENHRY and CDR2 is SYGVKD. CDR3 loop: CAISDDGTGGTGELFF. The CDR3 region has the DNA TGTGCCATCAGTGACGACGGGACAGGGGGCACCGGGGAGCTGTTTTTT.

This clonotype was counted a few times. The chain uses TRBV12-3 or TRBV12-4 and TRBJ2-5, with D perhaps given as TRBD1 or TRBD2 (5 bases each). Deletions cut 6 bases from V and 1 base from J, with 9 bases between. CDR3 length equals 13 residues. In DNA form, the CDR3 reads TGTGCCAGCAGACGGGACGTCCAAGAGACCCAGTACTTC. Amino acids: CASRRDVQETQYF.

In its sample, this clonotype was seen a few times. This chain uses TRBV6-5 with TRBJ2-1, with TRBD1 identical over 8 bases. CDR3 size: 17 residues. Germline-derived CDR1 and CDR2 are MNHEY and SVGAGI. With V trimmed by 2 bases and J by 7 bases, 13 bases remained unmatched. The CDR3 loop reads CASSYGPRTGYGNEQFF. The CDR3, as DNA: TGTGCCAGCAGTTACGGGCCGCGGACAGGGTATGGGAATGAGCAGTTCTTC.

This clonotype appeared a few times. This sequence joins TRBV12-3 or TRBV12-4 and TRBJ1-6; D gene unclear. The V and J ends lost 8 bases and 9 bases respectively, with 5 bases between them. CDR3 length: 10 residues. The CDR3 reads CASGTSPLHF. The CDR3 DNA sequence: TGTGCCAGCGGAACTTCACCCCTCCACTTT.

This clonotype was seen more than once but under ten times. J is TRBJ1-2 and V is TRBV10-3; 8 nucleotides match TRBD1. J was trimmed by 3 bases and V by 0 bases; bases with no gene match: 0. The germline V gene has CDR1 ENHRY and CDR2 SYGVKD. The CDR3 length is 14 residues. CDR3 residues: CAISESDRDYGYTF. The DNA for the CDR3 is TGTGCCATCAGTGAGTCGGACAGGGACTATGGCTACACCTTC.

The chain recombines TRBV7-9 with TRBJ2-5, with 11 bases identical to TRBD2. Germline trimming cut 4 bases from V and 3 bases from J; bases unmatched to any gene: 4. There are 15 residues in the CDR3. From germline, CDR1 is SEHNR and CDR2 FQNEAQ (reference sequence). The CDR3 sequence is CASSSTSGAKETQYF. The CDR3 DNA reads TGTGCCAGCAGCTCGACTAGCGGGGCGAAAGAGACCCAGTACTTC.

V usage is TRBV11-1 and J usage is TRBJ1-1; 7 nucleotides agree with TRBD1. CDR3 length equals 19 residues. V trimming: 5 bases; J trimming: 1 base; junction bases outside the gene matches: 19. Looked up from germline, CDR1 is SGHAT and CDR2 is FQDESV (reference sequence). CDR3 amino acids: CASSPDRGTAAQRNTEAFF. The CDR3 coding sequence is TGTGCCAGCAGCCCTGACCGTGGGACAGCTGCACAACGGAACACTGAAGCTTTCTTT.